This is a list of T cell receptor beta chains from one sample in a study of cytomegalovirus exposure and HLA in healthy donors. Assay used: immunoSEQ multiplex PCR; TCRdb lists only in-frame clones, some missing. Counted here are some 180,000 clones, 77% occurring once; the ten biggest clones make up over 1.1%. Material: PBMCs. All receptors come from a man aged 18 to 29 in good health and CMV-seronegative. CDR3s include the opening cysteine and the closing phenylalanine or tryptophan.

CASSHLAGEGNEQYF TRBV4-3
CASLRADGSGNTIYF TRBV19
CASRSSGLYQETQYF TRBV6-5
CASSDPGVGELFF TRBV25-1
CASSTGQGRQPQHF TRBV7-2
CASSGQGPYNEQFF TRBV6-5
CASTPGGTPNSPLHF TRBV7-8
CASSSGLAGPAGNEQFF TRBV7-2
CASSILGAVGELFF TRBV19
CSVVGGGAIDTQYF TRBV29-1
CSVTRGVLDTQYF TRBV29-1
CASSSRPGTSGAYEQYF TRBV5-1
CASSVGLAPTYEQYF TRBV9
CASSRDRKARVAFF TRBV7-2
CASSPGLGRDQETQYF TRBV5-6
CASSRGGQASSYEQYF TRBV7-2
CASSLKGAESNTEAFF TRBV7-8
CASSLGGDSGNTIYF TRBV4-3
CASSPGQTYNEQFF TRBV5-1
CASSQIRTGSEKLFF TRBV5-5
CASSGGTGGLSYGYTF TRBV5-6
CASSPRDTYGYTF TRBV5-1
CTSSHHRALAVYNEQFF TRBV1
CASSPLGQGADGYTF TRBV18
CASSLHLAGGYEQFF TRBV5-5
CASSVEQGYNEQFF TRBV9
CATRPSGQGGKQYF TRBV11-2
CASSLGGSYNEQFF TRBV11-3
CASSLVLDSPNTGELFF TRBV7-9
CASRDRSRAHTIYF TRBV6-5
CAWRLDSYNEQFF TRBV30
CASSGKGQRGPEQYF TRBV25-1
CASSLWSGRSYEQYF TRBV27
CASSLGPMNTEAFF TRBV5-1
CASSSTRSNTEAFF TRBV6-1
CASSPPEVREKLFF TRBV18
CASSEEKGMSTEAFF TRBV2
CASSPLRTSGSIETQYF TRBV27
CASSPPGQRETQYF TRBV6-6
CASSLERGANEKLFF TRBV7-9
CASSDRGDNTEAFF TRBV6-1
CASSSPAGVRQFF TRBV28
CASSFLSTGSEAFF TRBV2
CASSLAAGQGAYEQYF TRBV5-1
CASSHAPESSYEQYF TRBV4-2
CASSLGLLTDTQYF TRBV5-6
CASSLKTGLSYEQYF TRBV27
CASSSYYEQYF TRBV11-2
CASSIGQPNTEAFF TRBV19
CAWRAAGASGNTIYF TRBV30
CASSENRDFSSYNEQFF TRBV11-3
CASSLGPFF TRBV5-4
CASRGLAGPSDEQYF TRBV2
CASSSPGQGINYGYTF TRBV6-6